Given below is one T cell receptor (beta chain) in context. This entry is derived from a study of CD4+ T cells in melanoma. This CDR3 comprises 20 residues. The method was immunoSEQ multiplex PCR; TCRdb's version includes in-frame clones alone and lacks a portion of them. This sample has roughly 110,000 clones, with around 92% found just once. The source is a human donor with melanoma. Specimen: peripheral blood. The V gene is TRBV12-2, the J gene TRBJ2-3; the D call of TRBD2 is as the table states it, not checked on the DNA. TRBV12-2 is termed a pseudogene. CDR3 nucleotides: TGTTCAAGTCGGCCTGTATCAGGGACTAGCTTGGGGTCTCGCACAGATACGCAGTATTTT. It codes for CSSRPVSGTSLGSRTDTQYF.